These T cell receptor beta chains were read from a single sample in a study of blood T cell repertoires in COVID-19. Using immunoSEQ multiplex PCR, the repertoire was profiled, and TCRdb retains in-frame clones only, with some absent. Of 200,000 to 250,000 clones listed, 75% to 85% are singletons. Material: peripheral blood. These receptors came from a woman older than 75 with COVID-19, enrolled during active disease. CDR3s include the opening cysteine and the closing phenylalanine or tryptophan. Each record gives: V gene, J gene, D gene, clone size, CDR3 DNA, CDR3 protein. D genes are given only for firm matches. Some rows mark clone size as missing; the rest say once, few, many or name a class of expanded clone.

TRBV4-1	TRBJ1-2	NA	NA	TGCGCCAGCAGCCAAGTTGTCATTGGGGGCTTATCTAACTATGGCTACACCTTC	CASSQVVIGGLSNYGYTF
TRBV10-3	TRBJ2-7	NA	few	TGTGCCATCAGTCCAGGGTCCCCCGAGCAGTACTTC	CAISPGSPEQYF
TRBV12-3/TRBV12-4	TRBJ1-1	TRBD1	NA	TGTGCCAGCAGTTTAGGGGGACAGACGGCTTTCTTT	CASSLGGQTAFF
TRBV28	TRBJ1-1	TRBD1	few	TGTGCCAGCAGTTTACTAGACACAGGGGGGTCTGAAGCTTTCTTT	CASSLLDTGGSEAFF
TRBV12-5	TRBJ1-3	NA	NA	TGTGCTAGTGGTTTGGGCAGTCCAGGCTCTGGAAACACCATATATTTT	CASGLGSPGSGNTIYF
TRBV6-2/TRBV6-3	TRBJ2-7	TRBD1	NA	TGTGCCAGCAGTCCCACAGGGGGTATTTACGAGCAGTACTTC	CASSPTGGIYEQYF
TRBV7-8	TRBJ2-2	NA	NA	TGTGCCAGCAGCCCATCGACAGCGAACACCGGGGAGCTGTTTTTT	CASSPSTANTGELFF
TRBV28	TRBJ2-7	TRBD1	NA	TGTGCCAGCAGTTCTCGACAGGGGAGGTACGAGCAGTACTTC	CASSSRQGRYEQYF
TRBV5-1	TRBJ1-4	TRBD1	NA	TGCGCCAGCAGCACCGGACAGGGGTATGAAAAACTGTTTTTT	CASSTGQGYEKLFF
TRBV20-1	TRBJ1-2	NA	NA	TGCAGTGCCCCGGACAAGAATGGCTACACCTTC	CSAPDKNGYTF
TRBV12-3/TRBV12-4	TRBJ1-2	NA	NA	TGTGCCAGCAGTTTATTCGGCCCGGGTGGCTACACCTTC	CASSLFGPGGYTF
TRBV18	TRBJ1-2	TRBD1	once	TGTGCCAGCTCGCCCGACAGGGATGTCGGCTACACCTTC	CASSPDRDVGYTF
TRBV15	TRBJ1-1	NA	few	TGTGCCACCCAAGACAGGACTAACACTGAAGCTTTCTTT	CATQDRTNTEAFF
TRBV3-1/TRBV3-2	TRBJ2-3	TRBD2	NA	TGTGCCAGCAGCCAAGTCTCGCCCTTGGGCGGGGGGGCTGGAGATACGCAGTATTTT	CASSQVSPLGGGAGDTQYF
TRBV18	TRBJ1-1	TRBD1	NA	TGTGCCAGCTCAACAGGGGCAGAGGCTTTCTTT	CASSTGAEAFF
TRBV6-1	TRBJ1-2	TRBD1	NA	TGTGCCAGCAGTGAATTGACAGAGGGGGCCTATGGCTACACCTTC	CASSELTEGAYGYTF
TRBV5-1	TRBJ1-3	NA	NA	TGCGCCAGCAGCTTGACGGGAGCTGGAAACACCATATATTTT	CASSLTGAGNTIYF
TRBV6-5	TRBJ2-1	NA	once	TGTGCCAGCAGTTATGGGGGCCACAATGAGCAGTTCTTC	CASSYGGHNEQFF
TRBV6-5	TRBJ2-1	TRBD1	NA	TGTGCCAGCAGTTATAGACAGGGCGGTGAGCAGTTCTTC	CASSYRQGGEQFF
TRBV5-4	TRBJ1-1	TRBD1	NA	TGTGCCAGCAGCTTACAGGGGCTAGGAAACACTGAAGCTTTCTTT	CASSLQGLGNTEAFF